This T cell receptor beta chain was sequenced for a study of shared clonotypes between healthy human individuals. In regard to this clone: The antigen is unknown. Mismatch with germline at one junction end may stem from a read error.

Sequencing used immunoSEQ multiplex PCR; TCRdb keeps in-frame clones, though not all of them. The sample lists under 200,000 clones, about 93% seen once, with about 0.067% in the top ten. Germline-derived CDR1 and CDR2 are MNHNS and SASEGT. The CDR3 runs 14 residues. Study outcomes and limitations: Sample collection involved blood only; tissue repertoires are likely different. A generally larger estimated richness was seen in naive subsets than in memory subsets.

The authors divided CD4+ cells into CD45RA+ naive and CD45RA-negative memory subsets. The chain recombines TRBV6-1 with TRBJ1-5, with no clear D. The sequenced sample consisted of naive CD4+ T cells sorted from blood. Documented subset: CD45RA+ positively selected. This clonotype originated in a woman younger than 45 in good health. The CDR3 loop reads CASSEAITPGSRDF. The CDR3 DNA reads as TGTGCCAGCAGTGAAGCAATTACCCCCGGCTCTAGGGATTTT.